The T cell receptor beta chain under discussion was sequenced for a study of T cell responses to AZD1222 COVID-19 vaccine. V shed 8 bases and J 0 bases; nucleotides not matched to a gene: 15. From germline, CDR1 is SGHNT and CDR2 YENEEA. This CDR3 has 19 amino acids. Study-wide results and caveats: The CD4 TCRs associated with vaccination extended across spike and predominated at 160-218 and 743-854. All repertoire sampling was performed exclusively after the peak T cell response. A mostly white British donor set with more females was recruited, and clonal diversity was possibly underestimated.

Repertoires were generated with immunoSEQ multiplex PCR, while TCRdb's copy carries only in-frame clones and drops some. The table lists roughly 80,000 clones, 90% of them singletons. Investigators merged groups given second doses at roughly 4 or roughly 12 weeks. About this clone: Its target is not known.

This clonotype originated in an adult who received the AZD1222 COVID-19 vaccine. The sample consisted of peripheral blood, taken 28 days after the second AZD1222 dose. This sequence joins TRBV11-3 and TRBJ2-1; TRBD2 matches 11 bases. CDR3 sequence reads: CASELSLAGGIGSYNEQFF. DNA for the CDR3: TGTGCCAGCGAGCTTTCTCTAGCGGGAGGCATAGGCTCCTACAATGAGCAGTTCTTC.